Listed below are T cell receptor beta chains from one sample, sequenced in a study of blood T cell repertoires in COVID-19. Repertoires were generated with immunoSEQ multiplex PCR, while TCRdb's copy carries only in-frame clones and drops some. The table shows 200,000 or so clones, with around four fifths occurring only once. Sequenced material: PBMCs or T cells enriched from blood (not recorded which). The origin of the receptors is a woman between 45 and 60 years old who had been exposed to COVID-19. Each CDR3 is given with its conserved first and last residue. The D gene is left open where the match is weak. Not all rows give a size; the values are once, few, many and, for expanded clones, a class.

TRBV24-1	-	TRBJ1-6	-	CATSDHQQGAPLHF	TGTGCCACCAGTGATCATCAACAGGGCGCGCCCCTCCACTTT
TRBV5-6	-	TRBJ1-5	-	CASSHWGRGVDQPQHF	TGTGCCAGCAGCCATTGGGGCAGGGGAGTGGATCAGCCCCAGCATTTT
TRBV24-1	-	TRBJ2-2	-	CATSDAREAGELFF	TGTGCCACCAGTGACGCCAGGGAAGCCGGGGAGCTGTTTTTT
TRBV12-3/TRBV12-4	-	TRBJ1-1	-	CASGTGGTEAFF	TGTGCCAGCGGGACCGGGGGGACTGAAGCTTTCTTT
TRBV6-2/TRBV6-3	-	TRBJ1-2	TRBD1	CASSYGLGDRNPYGYTF	TGTGCCAGCAGTTACGGTTTAGGGGACAGAAACCCCTATGGCTACACCTTC
TRBV28	-	TRBJ1-2	TRBD1	CASRPVAGGTRGYTF	TGTGCCAGCAGACCCGTGGCAGGGGGCACGAGGGGCTACACCTTC
TRBV11-3	-	TRBJ2-2	-	CASSAMTANTGELFF	TGTGCCAGCAGCGCCATGACAGCGAACACCGGGGAGCTGTTTTTT
TRBV7-8	-	TRBJ1-4	TRBD1	CASLGQPGEKLFF	TGTGCCAGCTTGGGACAGCCTGGTGAAAAACTGTTTTTT
TRBV5-1	once	TRBJ2-3	-	CASSSQVVDTQYF	TGCGCCAGCAGTAGTCAGGTTGTGGATACGCAGTATTTT
TRBV28	-	TRBJ2-2	TRBD1	CASSPTGAGTGELFF	TGTGCCAGCAGTCCGACAGGGGCTGGCACCGGGGAGCTGTTTTTT
TRBV28	-	TRBJ2-1	-	CASGGSEEQFF	TGTGCCAGCGGAGGTTCGGAGGAGCAGTTCTTC
TRBV7-9	-	TRBJ1-2	-	CASSFSPGYSYGYTF	TGTGCCAGCAGCTTCTCCCCTGGGTACAGCTATGGCTACACCTTC
TRBV15	-	TRBJ1-1	-	CATSRDQADEAFF	TGTGCCACCAGCAGAGATCAAGCCGATGAAGCTTTCTTT
TRBV3-1/TRBV3-2	-	TRBJ1-6	-	CASSPPGGNSPLHF	TGTGCCAGCAGCCCCCCTGGAGGGAATTCACCCCTCCACTTT
TRBV6-5	-	TRBJ2-1	TRBD1	CASSYDREAYNEQFF	TGTGCCAGCAGTTACGACAGGGAAGCCTACAATGAGCAGTTCTTC
TRBV5-1	-	TRBJ1-2	TRBD1	CASSFRDSLGGYTF	TGCGCCAGCAGCTTCCGGGACAGCCTCGGTGGCTACACCTTC
TRBV4-1	-	TRBJ1-2	-	CASSQEGGYGYTF	TGCGCCAGCAGCCAAGAAGGGGGTTATGGCTACACCTTC
TRBV19	-	TRBJ1-1	-	CASSIGGQTEAFF	TGTGCCAGTAGTATCGGGGGGCAAACCGAAGCTTTCTTT
TRBV11-2	-	TRBJ1-4	-	CASSLGRAGANEKLFF	TGTGCCAGCAGCTTAGGAAGGGCAGGGGCGAATGAAAAACTGTTTTTT
TRBV2	-	TRBJ1-5	-	CASSEAPRSDQPQHF	TGTGCCAGCAGTGAAGCCCCCCGGTCGGATCAGCCCCAGCATTTT
TRBV24-1	-	TRBJ2-1	-	CPPGTTYNEQFF	TGTCCCCCGGGGACAACCTACAATGAGCAGTTCTTC
TRBV11-2	-	TRBJ2-3	TRBD1	CASSFDRGPGDTQYF	TGTGCCAGCAGCTTCGACAGGGGGCCGGGAGATACGCAGTATTTT
TRBV29-1	-	TRBJ1-1	TRBD1	CSVGTANTEAFF	TGCAGCGTCGGGACAGCGAACACTGAAGCTTTCTTT
TRBV3-1/TRBV3-2	once	TRBJ1-3	TRBD1	CASLDRGQGNTIYF	TGTGCCAGTCTGGACAGGGGGCAAGGAAACACCATATATTTT
TRBV10-2	-	TRBJ2-7	TRBD2	CASGLAGNSYEQYF	TGCGCCAGTGGACTAGCGGGCAACTCCTACGAGCAGTACTTC
TRBV30	-	TRBJ2-1	-	CAWVATSSYNEQFF	TGTGCCTGGGTAGCGACTAGCTCCTACAATGAGCAGTTCTTC
TRBV28	once	TRBJ1-3	TRBD1	CASSLSGQRHGNTIYF	TGTGCCAGCAGTTTATCGGGACAGCGACATGGAAACACCATATATTTT
TRBV11-2	-	TRBJ2-1	TRBD1	CASSLRQGGDEQFF	TGTGCCAGCAGCTTAAGACAGGGTGGCGATGAGCAGTTCTTC
TRBV7-9	-	TRBJ2-1	-	CASSTTSGEQFF	TGTGCCAGCAGCACCACTAGTGGTGAGCAGTTCTTC
TRBV19	-	TRBJ1-2	-	CASSLVTGNYGYTF	TGTGCCAGTAGTCTCGTGACGGGGAACTATGGCTACACCTTC
TRBV1	-	TRBJ1-5	-	CTSSQDSYQDSNQPQHF	TGCACCAGCAGCCAAGATTCTTACCAGGATAGCAATCAGCCCCAGCATTTT
TRBV12-5	-	TRBJ1-5	-	CASGLASGINQPQHF	TGTGCTAGTGGTTTGGCATCGGGGATCAATCAGCCCCAGCATTTT
TRBV5-6	-	TRBJ2-1	TRBD1	CASSNLIRDRGRDEQFF	TGTGCCAGCAGCAATTTAATCCGGGACAGGGGGCGGGATGAGCAGTTCTTC
TRBV5-1	-	TRBJ2-1	TRBD1	CASSTGTGTSNEQFF	TGCGCCAGCAGCACAGGGACAGGGACTTCCAATGAGCAGTTCTTC
TRBV12-3/TRBV12-4	-	TRBJ1-2	-	CASRYGGGYTF	TGTGCCAGCAGATACGGCGGAGGCTACACCTTC
TRBV7-9	-	TRBJ1-4	-	CASSLAREGEKLFF	TGTGCCAGCAGCTTAGCGCGGGAGGGGGAAAAACTGTTTTTT
TRBV5-6	-	TRBJ1-2	-	CASSLQGYGYTF	TGTGCCAGCAGCTTACAGGGATATGGCTACACCTTC
TRBV2	once	TRBJ2-3	TRBD2	CASSGGGGFMADTQYF	TGTGCCAGCAGTGGGGGGGGAGGGTTTATGGCAGATACGCAGTATTTT
TRBV10-1	-	TRBJ1-6	TRBD1	CARRDRGSNSPLHF	TGCGCCAGACGGGACAGGGGGTCTAATTCACCCCTCCACTTT
TRBV12-3/TRBV12-4	-	TRBJ1-1	TRBD1	CASSPGTGAEAFF	TGTGCCAGCAGTCCCGGGACAGGGGCTGAAGCTTTCTTT
TRBV4-1	-	TRBJ2-7	TRBD1	CASSKTGSRTPSSYEQYF	TGCGCCAGTTCGAAGACAGGGTCGCGAACCCCGAGCTCCTACGAGCAGTACTTC
TRBV6-5	-	TRBJ2-1	TRBD1	CAITGANEQFF	TGTGCCATCACAGGGGCTAATGAGCAGTTCTTC
TRBV5-6	-	TRBJ2-7	-	CASSLHRGEQYF	TGTGCCAGCAGCCTCCATAGGGGCGAGCAGTACTTC
TRBV28	few	TRBJ2-5	TRBD2	CASSSIAGGPETQYF	TGTGCCAGCAGTTCCATAGCGGGGGGGCCGGAGACCCAGTACTTC
TRBV3-1/TRBV3-2	-	TRBJ2-7	-	CASSQDHGEQYF	TGTGCCAGCAGCCAAGACCACGGCGAGCAGTACTTC
TRBV18	-	TRBJ1-2	-	CASSLAVNYGYTF	TGTGCCAGCTCACTGGCCGTCAACTATGGCTACACCTTC
TRBV29-1	-	TRBJ2-7	TRBD2	CSVVLGGMREQYF	TGCAGCGTTGTATTGGGAGGGATGAGGGAGCAGTACTTC
TRBV19	once	TRBJ2-7	-	CASSPTDSEQYF	TGTGCCAGTAGTCCGACGGACAGCGAGCAGTACTTC
TRBV27	-	TRBJ1-3	TRBD1	CASSLQGQGGNTIYF	TGTGCCAGCAGTCTCCAAGGACAGGGGGGAAACACCATATATTTT
TRBV28	-	TRBJ1-5	TRBD1	CASRSPGTGMSNQPQHF	TGTGCCAGCAGATCACCCGGGACAGGGATGAGCAATCAGCCCCAGCATTTT
TRBV11-2	-	TRBJ2-1	-	CASSLDRGGGSYNEQFF	TGTGCCAGCAGCTTAGACAGAGGGGGGGGCTCCTACAATGAGCAGTTCTTC
TRBV18	-	TRBJ1-1	-	CASSPTVNTEAFF	TGTGCCAGCTCACCAACGGTGAACACTGAAGCTTTCTTT
TRBV19	-	TRBJ1-5	TRBD1	CASSRGQGRGLGQPQHF	TGTGCCAGTAGTAGAGGACAGGGTAGGGGCTTAGGGCAGCCCCAGCATTTT